These 17 T cell receptor beta chains were sequenced from one sample in a study of blood T cell repertoires in COVID-19. Some clones are missing from TCRdb's copy, which holds only in-frame ones; the method was immunoSEQ multiplex PCR. This table has roughly 430,000 clones, 70% to 90% appearing once. Sequenced sample: PBMCs or T cells enriched from blood (not recorded which). The receptor source for this set is a woman aged 40 to 50 with acute COVID-19.

The chain carries TRBV5-1 and TRBJ2-5, with 7 positions matching TRBD2. The CDR3 runs 14 residues. J gave up 5 bases and V 1 base, and 5 bases lay outside the gene matches. In germline, CDR1 is SGHRS, CDR2 YFSETQ. CDR3 in amino acids: CASSLSPSGETQYF. DNA of the CDR3: TGCGCCAGCAGCTTGTCCCCTAGCGGTGAGACCCAGTACTTC. The variable domain in full, with the rest retrieved from reference TRBV5-1 and TRBJ2-5, is KAGVTQTPRYLIKTRGQQVTLSCSPISGHRSVSWYQQTPGQGLQFLFEYFSETQRNKGNFPGRFSGRQFSNSRSEMNVSTLELGDSALYLCASSLSPSGETQYFGPGTRLLVL.

The chain recombines TRBV5-6 with TRBJ2-1, with 8 bases fitting TRBD2. V gave up 2 bases and J gave up 6 bases; unmatched junction bases: 10. Germline-derived CDR1 and CDR2 are SGHDT and YYEEEE. The CDR3 covers 16 residues. The CDR3 region is CASSLVPAGASNEQFF. CDR3 coding DNA: TGTGCCAGCAGCTTAGTCCCAGCGGGGGCCTCCAATGAGCAGTTCTTC.

The CDR3 is CASSEGLAGGPEQYF. The CDR3 DNA reads TGTGCCAGCAGTGAAGGGCTAGCGGGGGGGCCCGAGCAGTACTTC. The chain employs TRBV2 and TRBJ2-7; TRBD2 matches 12 bases. Germline V gene sequence: CDR1 SNHLY, CDR2 FYNNEI. The trim removed 1 base at V and 6 bases at J, leaving 4 bases unmatched. The CDR3 contains 15 residues.

The CDR3 loop is CASSSISSGLRRETQYF. Written as DNA, the CDR3 is TGTGCCAGCAGCTCAATTTCTAGCGGACTGCGGAGAGAGACCCAGTACTTC. The rearrangement uses TRBV5-6 and TRBJ2-5; TRBD2 matches at 7 bases. The V gene end was trimmed by 3 bases and the J gene end by 4 bases; junction bases not matched to a gene: 15. Germline V gene lookup returns CDR1 SGHDT and CDR2 YYEEEE. The CDR3 has 17 residues.

CDR3 coding DNA: TGTGCCAGCAGTACAGGGGGATCTGGAAACACCATATATTTT. It is translated as CASSTGGSGNTIYF. The rearrangement joins TRBV27 to TRBJ1-3; 8 positions agree with TRBD1. CDR3 size: 14 residues. Germline CDR1 is MNHEY and CDR2 is SMNVEV (reference sequence). Trimming took 5 bases from V and 1 from J; bases not matched to a gene: 1.

This clone came up a few times. The chain couples TRBV12-3 or TRBV12-4 to TRBJ2-3; D remains unclear. Trimming pared 2 bases from V and 6 bases from J, leaving 9 bases between. CDR3 length equals 13 residues. CDR3 loop: CASSLRRADTQYF. CDR3 bases: TGTGCCAGCAGTTTAAGGAGAGCGGATACGCAGTATTTT.

This chain links TRBV21-1 with TRBJ1-1. TRBV21-1 is a pseudogene. This CDR3 comprises 15 residues. For the CDR3, the DNA is TGTGCCAGCAGCAAAGCCCTCGGGACTTACACTGAAGCTTTCTTT. It specifies CASSKALGTYTEAFF.

The V and J genes are TRBV30 and TRBJ1-6, with TRBD1 identical over 7 bases. The CDR3 has 15 amino acids. J lost 7 bases, V lost 0 bases, and 6 bases had no gene match. Germline V gives CDR1 GTSNPN, CDR2 SVGIG (reference sequence). CDR3 loop: CAWSVLQGVNSPLHF. The DNA of the CDR3 is TGTGCCTGGAGTGTTTTGCAGGGGGTGAATTCACCCCTCCACTTT.

The chain employs TRBV11-2 and TRBJ1-2, with D maybe TRBD1 (5 bases). Germline V gene sequence: CDR1 SGHAT, CDR2 FQNNGV. There are 15 residues in the CDR3. V lost 5 bases, J lost 0 bases, and 13 bases lay in between. CDR3 bases: TGTGCCAGCAGCCCAGGGACTGCCCCTAACTATGGCTACACCTTC. This gives the protein CASSPGTAPNYGYTF.

The chain carries TRBV30 and TRBJ1-6; tentatively, D is TRBD1 (6 bases). Germline CDR1 reads GTSNPN; CDR2 reads SVGIG (reference sequence). CDR3 length: 13 residues. V lost 2 bases and J lost 4, with 6 bases in between. The CDR3 DNA reads as TGTGCCTGGAGTCAGGGGTATAATTCACCCCTCCACTTT. Residues: CAWSQGYNSPLHF.

The chain joins TRBV18 to TRBJ2-3; 12 nucleotides align to TRBD2. The germline gives CDR1 KGHSH, CDR2 LQKENI. V was clipped by 3 bases and J by 2 bases; unmatched bases: 6. There are 17 residues in the CDR3. CDR3 protein: CASSPRTSGVSTDTQYF. The CDR3 DNA sequence: TGTGCCAGCTCACCGCGGACTAGCGGGGTGTCCACAGATACGCAGTATTTT.

The rearrangement uses TRBV5-6 and TRBJ1-6; a weak D match, TRBD1 (6 bases). The CDR3 length is 15 residues. Germline loops: CDR1 SGHDT, CDR2 YYEEEE. The germline V and J ends were trimmed by 0 bases and 8 bases, with 12 bases remaining between them. The CDR3 region is CASSLVGAGDSPLHF. Here the CDR3 DNA reads TGTGCCAGCAGCTTGGTCGGGGCAGGGGATTCACCCCTCCACTTT.

The rearrangement uses TRBV5-6 and TRBJ1-1; TRBD1 agrees at 7 bases. The CDR3 loop spans 14 amino acids. Germline values: CDR1 SGHDT, CDR2 YYEEEE. The V segment lost 4 bases and the J segment 0 bases; nucleotides outside the gene matches: 3. CDR3 nucleotide sequence: TGTGCCAGCAGCACAACAGGGGTGAACACTGAAGCTTTCTTT. Its protein product is CASSTTGVNTEAFF.

This clone was recorded a few times. The CDR3 protein is CASSLGRSGLGYTF. DNA of the CDR3: TGTGCCAGCAGCCTTGGCCGGAGCGGGCTTGGCTACACCTTC. The chain links TRBV13 to TRBJ1-2; D gene uncertain. The CDR3 loop spans 14 amino acids. In germline, CDR1 is PRHDT, CDR2 FYEKMQ (reference sequence). The V end was cut by 5 bases, the J end by 7 bases, with 17 bases between.

This clone appeared a single time. The chain carries TRBV14 and TRBJ1-2; the D is unclear. The CDR3 loop spans 13 amino acids. Germline-derived CDR1 and CDR2 are SGHDN and FVKESK. V gave up 0 bases and J gave up 5 bases, with 7 bases separating them. CDR3 region: CASSQEEGYGYTF. As DNA, the CDR3 is TGTGCCAGCAGCCAAGAGGAGGGTTATGGCTACACCTTC. The variable domain in full, completed from reference TRBV14 and TRBJ1-2, reads EAGVTQFPSHSVIEKGQTVTLRCDPISGHDNLYWYRRVMGKEIKFLLHFVKESKQDESGMPNNRFLAERTGGTYSTLKVQPAELEDSGVYFCASSQEEGYGYTFGSGTRLTVV.

CDR3 DNA sequence: TGTGCCTCCTCCTCCGGGTTCGGAAACACCATATATTTT. This encodes CASSSGFGNTIYF. The chain joins TRBV19 to TRBJ1-3; D not resolved. Trimming left V 11 bases short and J 4 bases short, with 15 bases between. This CDR3 spans 13 amino acids. The germline gives CDR1 LNHDA, CDR2 SQIVND (reference sequence).

This sequence joins TRBV2 and TRBJ1-1; 7 positions match TRBD1. V shed 5 bases and J 2 bases; nucleotides not matched to a gene: 8. CDR1 is SNHLY, CDR2 FYNNEI, per germline. CDR3 length equals 15 residues. CDR3: CASSPRQGGNTEAFF. The CDR3 coding sequence is TGTGCCAGCAGTCCCCGACAGGGAGGCAACACTGAAGCTTTCTTT.